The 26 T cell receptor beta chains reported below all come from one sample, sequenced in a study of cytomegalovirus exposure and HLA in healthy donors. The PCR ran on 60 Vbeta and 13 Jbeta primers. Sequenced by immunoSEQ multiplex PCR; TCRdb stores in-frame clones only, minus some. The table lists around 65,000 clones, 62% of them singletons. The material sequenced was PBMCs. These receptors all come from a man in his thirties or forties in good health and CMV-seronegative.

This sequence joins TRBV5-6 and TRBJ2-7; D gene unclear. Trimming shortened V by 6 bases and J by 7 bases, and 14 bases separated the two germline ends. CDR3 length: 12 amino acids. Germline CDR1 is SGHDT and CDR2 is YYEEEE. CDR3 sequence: CASKLRVSEQYF. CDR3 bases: TGTGCCAGCAAGCTTCGAGTGTCGGAGCAGTACTTC.

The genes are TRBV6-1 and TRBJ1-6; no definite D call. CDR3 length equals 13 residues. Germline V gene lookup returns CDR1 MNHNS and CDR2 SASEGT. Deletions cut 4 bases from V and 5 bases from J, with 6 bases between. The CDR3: CASSGADNSPLHF. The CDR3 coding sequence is TGTGCCAGCAGTGGGGCAGATAATTCACCCCTCCACTTT.

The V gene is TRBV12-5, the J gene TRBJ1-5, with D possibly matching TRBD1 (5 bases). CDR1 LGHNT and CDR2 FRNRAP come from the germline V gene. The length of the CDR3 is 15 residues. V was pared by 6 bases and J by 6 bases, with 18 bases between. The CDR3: CASGPGGVGPQPQHF. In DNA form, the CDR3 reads TGTGCTAGTGGGCCAGGTGGGGTGGGGCCTCAGCCCCAGCATTTT.

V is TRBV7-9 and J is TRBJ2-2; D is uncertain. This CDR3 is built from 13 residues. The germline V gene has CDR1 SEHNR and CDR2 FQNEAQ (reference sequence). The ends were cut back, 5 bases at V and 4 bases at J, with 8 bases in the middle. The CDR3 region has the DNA TGTGCCAGCAGCCCCAGTTCCACCGGGGAGCTGTTTTTT. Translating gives CASSPSSTGELFF.

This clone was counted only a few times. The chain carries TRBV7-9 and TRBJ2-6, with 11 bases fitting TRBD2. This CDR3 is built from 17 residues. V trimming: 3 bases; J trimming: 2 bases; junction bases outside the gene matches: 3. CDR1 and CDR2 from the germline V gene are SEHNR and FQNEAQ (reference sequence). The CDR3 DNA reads TGTGCCAGCAGCTTGGTAGCGGGGGGGCCTGGGGCCAACGTCCTGACTTTC. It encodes CASSLVAGGPGANVLTF. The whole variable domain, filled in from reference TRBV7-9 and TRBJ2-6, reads DTGVSQNPRHKITKRGQNVTFRCDPISEHNRLYWYRQTLGQGPEFLTYFQNEAQLEKSRLLSDRFSAERPKGSFSTLEIQRTEQGDSAMYLCASSLVAGGPGANVLTFGAGSRLTVL.

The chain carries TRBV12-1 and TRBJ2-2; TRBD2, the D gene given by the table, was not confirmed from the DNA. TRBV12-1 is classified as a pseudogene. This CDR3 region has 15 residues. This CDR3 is CASSRSGGCTGELFF. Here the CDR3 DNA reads TGTGCCAGCAGCCGTAGCGGGGGATGCACCGGGGAGCTGTTTTTT.

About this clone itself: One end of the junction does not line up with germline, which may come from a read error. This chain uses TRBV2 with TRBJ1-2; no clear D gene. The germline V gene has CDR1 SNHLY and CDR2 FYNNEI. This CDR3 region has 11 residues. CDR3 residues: CTSDYSYGYTF. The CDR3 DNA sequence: TGTACCAGCGACTACTCCTATGGCTACACCTTC.

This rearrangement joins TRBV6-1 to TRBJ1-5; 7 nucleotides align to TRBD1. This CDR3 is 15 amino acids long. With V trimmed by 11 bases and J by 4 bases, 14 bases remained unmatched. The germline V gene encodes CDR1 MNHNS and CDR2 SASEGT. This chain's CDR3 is CACDRVTITNQPQHF. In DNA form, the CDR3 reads TGTGCCTGCGACAGGGTGACAATCACGAATCAGCCCCAGCATTTT.

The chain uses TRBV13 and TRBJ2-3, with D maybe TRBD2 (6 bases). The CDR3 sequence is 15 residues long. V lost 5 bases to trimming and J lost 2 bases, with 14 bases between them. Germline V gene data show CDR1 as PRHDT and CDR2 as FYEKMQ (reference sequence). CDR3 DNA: TGTGCCAGCAGCCTCGGGACTGGACCCACAGATACGCAGTATTTT. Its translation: CASSLGTGPTDTQYF.

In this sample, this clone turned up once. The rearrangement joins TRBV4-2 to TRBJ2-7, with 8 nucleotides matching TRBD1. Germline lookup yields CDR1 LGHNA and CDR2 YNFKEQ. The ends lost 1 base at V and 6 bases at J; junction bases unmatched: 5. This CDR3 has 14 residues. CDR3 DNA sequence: TGTGCCAGCAGCCAAGCGACGACAGGGGTCGAGCAGTACTTC. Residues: CASSQATTGVEQYF.

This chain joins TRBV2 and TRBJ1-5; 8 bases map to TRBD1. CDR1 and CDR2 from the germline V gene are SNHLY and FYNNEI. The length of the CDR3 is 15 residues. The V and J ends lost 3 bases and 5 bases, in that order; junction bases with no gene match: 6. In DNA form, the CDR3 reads TGTGCCAGCAGTGACGACAGGGGATATGATCAGCCCCAGCATTTT. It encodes CASSDDRGYDQPQHF.

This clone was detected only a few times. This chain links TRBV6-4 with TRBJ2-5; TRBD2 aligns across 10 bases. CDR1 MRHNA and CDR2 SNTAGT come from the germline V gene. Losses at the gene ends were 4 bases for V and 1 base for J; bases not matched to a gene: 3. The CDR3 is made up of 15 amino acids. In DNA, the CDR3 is TGTGCCAGCAGTGCTAAGCGGGGGGGCCAAGAGACCCAGTACTTC. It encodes CASSAKRGGQETQYF.

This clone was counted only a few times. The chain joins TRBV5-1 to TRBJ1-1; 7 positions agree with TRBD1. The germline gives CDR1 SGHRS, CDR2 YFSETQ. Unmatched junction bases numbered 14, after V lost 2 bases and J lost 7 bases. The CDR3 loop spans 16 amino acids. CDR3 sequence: CASSLAPGQTIFEAFF. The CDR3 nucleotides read TGCGCCAGCAGCTTAGCACCGGGACAGACAATATTTGAAGCTTTCTTT. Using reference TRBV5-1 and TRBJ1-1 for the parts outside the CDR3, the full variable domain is KAGVTQTPRYLIKTRGQQVTLSCSPISGHRSVSWYQQTPGQGLQFLFEYFSETQRNKGNFPGRFSGRQFSNSRSEMNVSTLELGDSALYLCASSLAPGQTIFEAFFGQGTRLTVV.

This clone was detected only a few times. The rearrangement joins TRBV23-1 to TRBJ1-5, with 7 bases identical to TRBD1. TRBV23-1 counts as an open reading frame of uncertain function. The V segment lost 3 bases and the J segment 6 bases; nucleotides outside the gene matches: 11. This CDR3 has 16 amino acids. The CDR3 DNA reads TGCGCCAGCAGTCATCCTGACAGGGTAGGGGGTCAGCCCCAGCATTTT. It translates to CASSHPDRVGGQPQHF.

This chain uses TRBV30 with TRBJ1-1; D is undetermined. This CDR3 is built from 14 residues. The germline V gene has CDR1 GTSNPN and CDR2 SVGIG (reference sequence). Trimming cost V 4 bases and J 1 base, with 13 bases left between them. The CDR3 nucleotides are TGTGCCTGGAATCCGGGTCCCCCGAACACTGAAGCTTTCTTT. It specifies CAWNPGPPNTEAFF.

CDR3 nucleotides: TGTGCCAGCAGCTTAAGGGACAGGGAGCCAGAGACCCAGTACTTC. It encodes CASSLRDREPETQYF. The chain uses TRBV7-2 and TRBJ2-5, with 9 bases that match TRBD1. The germline V gene has CDR1 SGHTA and CDR2 FQGNSA. The CDR3 totals 15 residues. V lost 2 bases, J lost 4 bases, and 5 bases stayed unmatched.

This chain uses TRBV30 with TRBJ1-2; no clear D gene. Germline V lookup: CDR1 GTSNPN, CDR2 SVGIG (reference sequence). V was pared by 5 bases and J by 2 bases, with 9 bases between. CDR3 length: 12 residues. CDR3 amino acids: CAWSPENYGYTF. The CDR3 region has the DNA TGTGCCTGGTCCCCAGAAAACTATGGCTACACCTTC.

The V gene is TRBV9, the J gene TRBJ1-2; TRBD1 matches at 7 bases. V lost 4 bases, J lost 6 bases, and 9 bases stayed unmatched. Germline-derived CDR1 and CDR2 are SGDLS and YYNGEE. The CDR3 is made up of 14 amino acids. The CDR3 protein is CASSPRDRDDGYTF. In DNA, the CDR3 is TGTGCCAGCAGCCCCCGCGACAGGGATGATGGCTACACCTTC. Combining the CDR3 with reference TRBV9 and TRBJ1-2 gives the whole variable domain DSGVTQTPKHLITATGQRVTLRCSPRSGDLSVYWYQQSLDQGLQFLIQYYNGEERAKGNILERFSAQQFPDLHSELNLSSLELGDSALYFCASSPRDRDDGYTFGSGTRLTVV.

CDR3 DNA: TGTGCCAGTAGTATACAGGGAAGGGATCAGCCCCAGCATTTT. Its translation: CASSIQGRDQPQHF. This chain uses TRBV19 with TRBJ1-5; TRBD1 might be the D (5 bases). The CDR3 totals 14 residues. Germline CDR1 and CDR2: LNHDA and SQIVND (reference sequence). The V end lost 2 bases, the J end lost 5 bases, and 10 bases lay between the germline ends.

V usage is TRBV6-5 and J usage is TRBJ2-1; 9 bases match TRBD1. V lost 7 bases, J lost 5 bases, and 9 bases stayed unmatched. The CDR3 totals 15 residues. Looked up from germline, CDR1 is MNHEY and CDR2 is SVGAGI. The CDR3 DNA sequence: TGTGCCAGCATGGGAGCCGGGACAGGGCACAATGAGCAGTTCTTC. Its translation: CASMGAGTGHNEQFF.

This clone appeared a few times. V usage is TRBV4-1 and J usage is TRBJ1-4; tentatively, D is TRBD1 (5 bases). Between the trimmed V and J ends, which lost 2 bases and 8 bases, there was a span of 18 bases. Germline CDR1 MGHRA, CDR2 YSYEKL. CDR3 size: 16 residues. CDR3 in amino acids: CASSQPGTWGGEKLFF. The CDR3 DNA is TGCGCCAGCAGCCAACCCGGGACTTGGGGTGGAGAAAAACTGTTTTTT.

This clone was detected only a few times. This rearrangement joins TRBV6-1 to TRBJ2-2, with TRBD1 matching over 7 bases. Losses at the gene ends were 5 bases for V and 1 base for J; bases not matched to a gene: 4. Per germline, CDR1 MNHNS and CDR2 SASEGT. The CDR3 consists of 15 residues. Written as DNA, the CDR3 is TGTGCCAGCAGTATTCGACAGGGGAACACCGGGGAGCTGTTTTTT. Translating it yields CASSIRQGNTGELFF.

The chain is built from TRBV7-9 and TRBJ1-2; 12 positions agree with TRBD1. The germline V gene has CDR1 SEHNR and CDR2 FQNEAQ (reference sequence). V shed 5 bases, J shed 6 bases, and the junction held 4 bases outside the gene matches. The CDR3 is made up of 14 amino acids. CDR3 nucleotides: TGTGCCAGCAGCGTCGGGACAGGGGGCGATGGCTACACCTTC. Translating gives CASSVGTGGDGYTF.

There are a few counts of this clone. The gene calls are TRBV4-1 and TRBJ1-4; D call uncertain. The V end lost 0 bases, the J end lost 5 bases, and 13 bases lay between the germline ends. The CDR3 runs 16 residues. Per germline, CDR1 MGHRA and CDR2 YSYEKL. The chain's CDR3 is CASSQDRASGNEKLFF. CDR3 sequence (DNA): TGCGCCAGCAGCCAAGATAGAGCTAGTGGAAATGAAAAACTGTTTTTT.

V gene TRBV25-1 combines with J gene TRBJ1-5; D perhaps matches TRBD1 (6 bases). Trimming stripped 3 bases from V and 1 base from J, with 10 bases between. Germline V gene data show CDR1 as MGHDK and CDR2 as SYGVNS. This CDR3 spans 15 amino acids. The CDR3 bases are TGTGCCAGCAGTGAGCAACAGGGAAGCAATCAGCCCCAGCATTTT. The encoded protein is CASSEQQGSNQPQHF.

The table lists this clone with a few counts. The CDR3 bases are TGTGCCTGGAGCCTCGGTCTAGCGGGGTACAATGAGCAGTTCTTC. Its translation is CAWSLGLAGYNEQFF. The chain couples TRBV30 to TRBJ2-1, with 9 positions matching TRBD2. The J segment lost 4 bases and the V segment lost 3 bases, leaving 7 bases of the junction unmatched. The CDR3 runs 15 residues. Germline loops: CDR1 GTSNPN, CDR2 SVGIG (reference sequence). Supplemented by reference TRBV30 and TRBJ2-1, the full variable domain reads SQTIHQWPATLVQPVGSPLSLECTVEGTSNPNLYWYRQAAGRGLQLLFYSVGIGQISSEVPQNLSASRPQDRQFILSSKKLLLSDSGFYLCAWSLGLAGYNEQFFGPGTRLTVL.